This TCR beta chain was identified in a study of Graves' ophthalmopathy and Graves' hyperthyroidism. Study at large: Investigators collected peripheral blood at initial diagnosis, before any treatment was given. General study results and limits: Most expanded clonotypes from thyroid (those above 0.001 frequency) were also found in blood. It was with roughly 71% sensitivity and 72.22% specificity that the model predicted ophthalmopathy progression.

V lost 5 bases and J lost 3, with 14 bases in between. CDR1 is LNHDA and CDR2 is SQIVND in the germline V gene (reference sequence). There are 14 residues in the CDR3. Transcripts of RNA were the source for amplifying TCR beta CDR3 regions. The authors performed first-round RT-PCR with HTBI primers and then a second-round multiplex PCR. TCRdb redid the calling of the multiplex PCR reads with MiXCR, one entry per CDR3 protein. This sample yields almost 400,000 distinct CDR3 sequences, of which 15% to 20% are seen a single time; about 1.6% belongs to the top ten. This clonotype was counted once. Its antigen is unidentified. Patients with other autoimmune diseases, uncontrolled infections, pregnancy or lactation were excluded.

The specimen sequenced was peripheral blood. V is TRBV19 and J is TRBJ2-7; weak D call: TRBD1 (6 bases). The receptor comes from a woman under 30 with Graves' ophthalmopathy. This CDR3 reads CASSVDSTYYEQYF. The CDR3 bases are TGTGCCAGTAGTGTGGACAGCACCTACTACGAGCAGTACTTC.